The clone carrying this TCR beta chain came up a few times. Its antigen is as yet unknown. TCRdb used MiXCR to reprocess the 5' RACE reads, holding one entry per CDR3 protein. The sample contains about 150,000 distinct CDR3 sequences, roughly 19% of which appear only once. The entry originates in a study of T-cell memory formation after mild COVID-19. The CDR3 length is 15 residues. The germline V and J ends were trimmed by 4 bases and 7 bases, with 17 bases remaining between them. Germline V gene sequence: CDR1 MNHEY, CDR2 SMNVEV (reference sequence). Study-wide points: Contracting CD8+ clones were enriched in EMRA, CD4+ mainly in CM and EM. A second wave expanding day 15 to 37 was CD4+-biased; contracting clones were balanced.

This clonotype originated in an adult woman who had mild COVID-19 (a few samples of this study predate the infection). Cell type and time point are not known. The gene calls are TRBV27 and TRBJ2-1; the D call may be TRBD1 or TRBD2 (5 bases each). Sequencing was performed on PBMCs or a T cell subset sorted from them (not recorded which). The CDR3 DNA is TGTGCCAGCAGTTCTAGTCTGGGGGTGAGGAATGAGCAGTTCTTC. Translation gives CASSSSLGVRNEQFF.